The 21 T cell receptor beta chains listed next were all sequenced from one sample in a study of cytomegalovirus exposure and HLA in healthy donors. 60 Vbeta and 13 Jbeta primers were used in PCR. The method was immunoSEQ multiplex PCR; TCRdb's version includes in-frame clones alone and lacks a portion of them. Seen here are about 130,000 clones, 80% observed once, and the top ten hold 1%. The sequencing sample was made of PBMCs. These receptor sequences come from a man in his forties in good health and CMV-seronegative.

The DNA of the CDR3 is TGTGCCAGCAGTTTACCGGGACAGGGTTTCGAGCAGTACTTC. This sequence encodes CASSLPGQGFEQYF. V usage is TRBV27 and J usage is TRBJ2-7; 9 bases match TRBD1. V dropped 2 bases and J dropped 6; count of bases not matched to a gene: 5. The CDR3 loop spans 14 amino acids. Germline lookup yields CDR1 MNHEY and CDR2 SMNVEV (reference sequence).

The V and J genes are TRBV5-4 and TRBJ1-4; tentatively, D is TRBD1 (5 bases). The V gene's germline CDR1 is SGHNT and CDR2 YYREEE (reference sequence). Trimming pared 4 bases from V and 2 bases from J, leaving 9 bases between. The CDR3 runs 14 residues. The CDR3 DNA reads as TGTGCCAGCAGCCCGGGGGTGACTAATGAAAAACTGTTTTTT. It encodes CASSPGVTNEKLFF.

This clone was observed once. V is TRBV28 and J is TRBJ2-3, with D maybe TRBD2 (5 bases). This CDR3 is 16 amino acids long. V lost 0 bases and J lost 3, with 13 bases in between. Germline CDR1 reads MDHEN; CDR2 reads SYDVKM. CDR3 protein: CASSLWPGSSTDTQYF. The CDR3 DNA reads as TGTGCCAGCAGTTTATGGCCGGGATCTAGTACAGATACGCAGTATTTT.

The V gene is TRBV2, the J gene TRBJ2-5, with 7 bases identical to TRBD2. The length of the CDR3 is 14 residues. V gave up 3 bases and J gave up 1 base; unmatched junction bases: 2. Germline V gene sequence: CDR1 SNHLY, CDR2 FYNNEI. The CDR3 nucleotides are TGTGCCAGCAGTGATGGGAGGGCCCAAGAGACCCAGTACTTC. As protein: CASSDGRAQETQYF.

The V and J genes are TRBV30 and TRBJ2-1; 9 bases are a match to TRBD2. CDR1 and CDR2 from the germline V gene are GTSNPN and SVGIG (reference sequence). Trimming removed 5 bases from V and 7 bases from J; junction bases left unmatched: 0. The CDR3 loop spans 11 amino acids. This CDR3 is CAWAGGNEQFF. The DNA of the CDR3 is TGTGCCTGGGCGGGGGGGAATGAGCAGTTCTTC.

This sequence joins TRBV30 and TRBJ1-5; 7 nucleotides line up with TRBD1. This CDR3 contains 20 residues. Unmatched junction bases numbered 21, after V lost 2 bases and J lost 2 bases. Germline lookup yields CDR1 GTSNPN and CDR2 SVGIG (reference sequence). CDR3 sequence: CAWSRGLVFGTPGGNQPQHF. The CDR3 bases are TGTGCCTGGAGTAGGGGGCTTGTTTTCGGGACTCCCGGGGGCAATCAGCCCCAGCATTTT.

The rearrangement links TRBV7-2 to TRBJ1-1; 8 bases line up with TRBD1. This CDR3 spans 14 amino acids. Germline loops: CDR1 SGHTA, CDR2 FQGNSA. Trimming took 10 bases from V and 1 from J; bases not matched to a gene: 8. CDR3 in DNA: TGTGCCACTAGGACAGGGAGGGAGAACACTGAAGCTTTCTTT. The encoded protein is CATRTGRENTEAFF.

The rearrangement joins TRBV5-4 to TRBJ2-1, with 7 bases lining up with TRBD2. V lost 3 bases, J lost 7 bases, and 7 bases stayed unmatched. Germline V lookup: CDR1 SGHNT, CDR2 YYREEE (reference sequence). The CDR3 runs to 14 residues. The CDR3 DNA is TGTGCCAGCAGCTCCCGCGGGGGTGGTAATGAGCAGTTCTTC. Translating gives CASSSRGGGNEQFF. The variable domain in full, completed from reference TRBV5-4 and TRBJ2-1, reads ETGVTQSPTHLIKTRGQQVTLRCSSQSGHNTVSWYQQALGQGPQFIFQYYREEENGRGNFPPRFSGLQFPNYSSELNVNALELDDSALYLCASSSRGGGNEQFFGPGTRLTVL.

The CDR3, as DNA: TGCGCCAGCAGCCAAGTACCGGCGGGGTCGCAGTATTTT. Its protein is CASSQVPAGSQYF. This chain joins TRBV4-1 and TRBJ2-3; D may be TRBD2 (6 bases). V lost 1 base, J lost 10 bases, and 12 bases lay in between. The length of the CDR3 is 13 residues. The germline gives CDR1 MGHRA, CDR2 YSYEKL.

The chain carries TRBV9 and TRBJ2-7, with D perhaps matching TRBD2 (7 bases). Germline V gene lookup returns CDR1 SGDLS and CDR2 YYNGEE. V lost 2 bases, J lost 3 bases, and 18 bases lay in between. This CDR3 region has 16 residues. This chain's CDR3 is CASSVGGRGAIYEQYF. In DNA form, the CDR3 reads TGTGCCAGCAGCGTGGGGGGACGGGGGGCGATCTACGAGCAGTACTTC.

This rearrangement joins TRBV9 to TRBJ1-2; D is perhaps TRBD1 (6 bases). The length of the CDR3 is 14 residues. CDR1 and CDR2 (germline): SGDLS, YYNGEE. With 4 bases removed from V and 4 bases from J, the gap between germline ends came to 14 bases. In DNA form, the CDR3 reads TGTGCCAGCAGCCCCGATACAGGGAGCTATGGCTACACCTTC. It yields the protein CASSPDTGSYGYTF. Variable domain in full (rest from reference TRBV9 and TRBJ1-2): DSGVTQTPKHLITATGQRVTLRCSPRSGDLSVYWYQQSLDQGLQFLIQYYNGEERAKGNILERFSAQQFPDLHSELNLSSLELGDSALYFCASSPDTGSYGYTFGSGTRLTVV.

This clone was seen a few times. V usage is TRBV30 and J usage is TRBJ1-4; 7 positions match TRBD1. Germline V lookup: CDR1 GTSNPN, CDR2 SVGIG (reference sequence). The CDR3 is 13 residues long. V lost 2 bases, J lost 8 bases, and 5 bases stayed unmatched. The DNA of the CDR3 is TGTGCCTGGAGTTACAGGGGTGGGGAAAAACTGTTTTTT. Protein product: CAWSYRGGEKLFF.

The genes are TRBV25-1 and TRBJ2-1; 9 nucleotides match TRBD1. The CDR3 has 13 amino acids. CDR1 MGHDK and CDR2 SYGVNS come from the germline V gene. V gave up 8 bases and J gave up 5 bases; unmatched junction bases: 4. CDR3 in amino acids: CASSGQGNNEQFF. The CDR3 DNA follows: TGTGCCAGCTCGGGACAGGGCAACAATGAGCAGTTCTTC.

The chain carries TRBV28 and TRBJ1-5, with 7 nucleotides matching TRBD1. There are 14 residues in the CDR3. Germline loops: CDR1 MDHEN, CDR2 SYDVKM. Trimming at V came to 5 bases and at J to 6 bases, leaving 7 bases not matched to a gene. For the CDR3, the DNA is TGTGCCAGCAGTACCAAACAGGGGTTTCAGCCCCAGCATTTT. It translates to CASSTKQGFQPQHF.

This sequence joins TRBV19 and TRBJ2-7, with 11 bases aligning to TRBD2. The ends lost 5 bases at V and 2 bases at J; junction bases unmatched: 11. Germline loops: CDR1 LNHDA, CDR2 SQIVND (reference sequence). The CDR3 is made up of 17 amino acids. The CDR3 loop reads CASSPGLAGLTTYEQYF. CDR3 sequence (DNA): TGTGCCAGTAGTCCTGGACTAGCGGGCTTAACTACCTACGAGCAGTACTTC.

The V gene is TRBV5-1, the J gene TRBJ2-5; TRBD1 agrees at 8 bases. V shed 2 bases, J shed 1 base, and the junction held 1 base outside the gene matches. The CDR3 loop spans 14 amino acids. Germline V gene data show CDR1 as SGHRS and CDR2 as YFSETQ. DNA for the CDR3: TGCGCCAGCAGCTTCCAGGGGGCCCAAGAGACCCAGTACTTC. Its translation: CASSFQGAQETQYF.

The V and J genes are TRBV2 and TRBJ2-1; TRBD2 aligns across 7 bases. Germline loops: CDR1 SNHLY, CDR2 FYNNEI. With V trimmed by 4 bases and J by 3 bases, 3 bases remained unmatched. This CDR3 contains 14 residues. As DNA, the CDR3 is TGTGCCAGCAGTGTGCGCGGGGGCTACAATGAGCAGTTCTTC. Protein: CASSVRGGYNEQFF.

J is TRBJ1-3 and V is TRBV4-2; TRBD1 matches at 9 bases. The length of the CDR3 is 16 residues. After removal of 1 base from V and 5 bases from J, the junction contained 6 bases not matched to a gene. Germline V gives CDR1 LGHNA, CDR2 YNFKEQ. This chain's CDR3 is CASSQGGQGERNTIYF. In DNA, the CDR3 is TGTGCCAGCAGCCAAGGGGGACAGGGCGAAAGAAACACCATATATTTT.

The chain has TRBV11-2 and TRBJ2-3; 7 bases align to TRBD2. This CDR3 comprises 15 residues. The germline gives CDR1 SGHAT, CDR2 FQNNGV. V trimming: 4 bases; J trimming: 1 base; junction bases outside the gene matches: 5. The CDR3 loop is CASSYRDYRTDTQYF. The CDR3 DNA sequence: TGTGCCAGCAGCTACCGGGACTACCGCACAGATACGCAGTATTTT.

With respect to this clone: Other DNA sequences within the sample encode an identical CDR3. The gene calls are TRBV5-1 and TRBJ2-5, with D perhaps matching TRBD1 (5 bases). Germline V gives CDR1 SGHRS, CDR2 YFSETQ. The V end lost 0 bases, the J end lost 2 bases, and 5 bases lay between the germline ends. The CDR3 runs 13 residues. The CDR3 nucleotides read TGCGCCAGCAGCTTGGAGGGGCAAGAGACCCAGTACTTC. It specifies CASSLEGQETQYF. Filled out from reference TRBV5-1 and TRBJ2-5, the complete variable domain reads KAGVTQTPRYLIKTRGQQVTLSCSPISGHRSVSWYQQTPGQGLQFLFEYFSETQRNKGNFPGRFSGRQFSNSRSEMNVSTLELGDSALYLCASSLEGQETQYFGPGTRLLVL.

The chain has TRBV2 and TRBJ2-1, with 8 bases aligning to TRBD2. Germline V lookup: CDR1 SNHLY, CDR2 FYNNEI. There are 15 residues in the CDR3. V lost 8 bases, J lost 2 bases, and 8 bases stayed unmatched. The CDR3 protein is CASQEAGAPYNEQFF. The CDR3 nucleotides read TGTGCCAGCCAAGAAGCGGGGGCCCCCTACAATGAGCAGTTCTTC.